This T cell receptor beta chain emerged from a study of cytomegalovirus exposure and HLA in healthy donors. A multiplex PCR was run with 60 Vbeta primers and 13 Jbeta primers. TCRdb's copy holds only in-frame clones and misses some; the assay was immunoSEQ multiplex PCR. The table shows about 130,000 clones, with about four fifths occurring only once. Sequencing was performed on PBMCs. The sequence came from a woman in her thirties or forties in good health and CMV-seronegative.

The CDR3 protein is CASSSGGLGTDTQYF. In DNA, the CDR3 is TGTGCCAGCAGTAGCGGGGGGTTAGGTACAGATACGCAGTATTTT. V and J are TRBV9 and TRBJ2-3; 10 nucleotides align to TRBD2. In germline, CDR1 is SGDLS, CDR2 YYNGEE. After removal of 5 bases from V and 3 bases from J, the junction contained 6 bases not matched to a gene. The CDR3 covers 15 residues.